This entry is about one T cell receptor beta chain. Its specificity is not known. Profiled with immunoSEQ multiplex PCR; TCRdb holds only in-frame clones, not every one. The table includes 250,000 to 350,000 clones, roughly 87% detected once. This sample stems from a study of cytomegalovirus exposure and HLA in healthy donors. The CDR3 covers 13 residues. Trimming pared 4 bases from V and 4 bases from J, leaving 10 bases between. The germline V gene has CDR1 MNHEY and CDR2 SMNVEV (reference sequence). General study points: Reports credit the classifier with highly specific, highly sensitive diagnosis of cytomegalovirus status. Cytomegalovirus association was assigned to around 150 TCR beta chains. Specificity for CMV antigens was confirmed in vitro for a few of the CMV-associated chains.

Material: PBMCs. The TCR sequence derives from a man aged 30-40 years in good health and CMV-seronegative. The chain links TRBV27 to TRBJ1-1, with a tentative D call TRBD1 (6 bases). Here the CDR3 reads CASSSGRGTEAFF. The DNA of the CDR3 is TGTGCCAGCAGTTCAGGCAGGGGCACTGAAGCTTTCTTT.